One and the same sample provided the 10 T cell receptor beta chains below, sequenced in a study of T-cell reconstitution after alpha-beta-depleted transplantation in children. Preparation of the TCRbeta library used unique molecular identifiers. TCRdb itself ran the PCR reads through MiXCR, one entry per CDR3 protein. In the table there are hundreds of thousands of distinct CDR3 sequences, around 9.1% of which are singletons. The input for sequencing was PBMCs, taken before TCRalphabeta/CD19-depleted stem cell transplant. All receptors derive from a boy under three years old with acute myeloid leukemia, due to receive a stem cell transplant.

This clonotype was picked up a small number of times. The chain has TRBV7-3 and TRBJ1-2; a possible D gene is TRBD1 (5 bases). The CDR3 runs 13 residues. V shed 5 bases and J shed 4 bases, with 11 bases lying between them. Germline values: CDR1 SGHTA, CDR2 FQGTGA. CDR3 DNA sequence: TGTGCCAGCAGCCAACAGGCTGGCTATGGCTACACCTTC. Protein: CASSQQAGYGYTF.

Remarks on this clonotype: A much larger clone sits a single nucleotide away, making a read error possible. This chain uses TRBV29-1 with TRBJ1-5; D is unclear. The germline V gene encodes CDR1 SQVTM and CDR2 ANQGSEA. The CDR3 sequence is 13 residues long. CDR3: CRAGRIGNQPPHF. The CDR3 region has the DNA TGCAGGGCCGGCCGAATAGGCAATCAGCCCCCGCATTTT.

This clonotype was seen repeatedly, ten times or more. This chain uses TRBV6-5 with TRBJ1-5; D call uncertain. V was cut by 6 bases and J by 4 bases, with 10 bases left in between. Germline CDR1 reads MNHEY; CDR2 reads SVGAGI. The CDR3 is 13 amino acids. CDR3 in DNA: TGTGCCAGCAGCCGTAATTGGAATCAGCCCCAGCATTTT. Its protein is CASSRNWNQPQHF.

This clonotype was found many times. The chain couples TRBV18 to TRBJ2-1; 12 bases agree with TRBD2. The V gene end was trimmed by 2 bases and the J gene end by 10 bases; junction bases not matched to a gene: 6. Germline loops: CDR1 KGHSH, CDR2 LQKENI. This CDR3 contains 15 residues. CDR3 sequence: CASSPASGGAYEQFF. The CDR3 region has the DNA TGTGCCAGCTCACCAGCTAGCGGGGGGGCGTACGAGCAGTTCTTC.

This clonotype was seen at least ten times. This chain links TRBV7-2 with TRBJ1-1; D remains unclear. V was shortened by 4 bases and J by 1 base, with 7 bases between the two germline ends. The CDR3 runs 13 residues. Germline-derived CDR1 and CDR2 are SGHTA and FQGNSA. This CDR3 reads CASSSGRNTEAFF. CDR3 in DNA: TGTGCCAGCAGCTCCGGACGGAACACTGAAGCTTTCTTT.

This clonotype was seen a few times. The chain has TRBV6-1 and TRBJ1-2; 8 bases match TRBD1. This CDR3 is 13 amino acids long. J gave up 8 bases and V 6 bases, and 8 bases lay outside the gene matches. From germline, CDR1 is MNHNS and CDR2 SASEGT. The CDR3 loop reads CASRDRGIEGYTF. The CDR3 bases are TGTGCCAGCAGAGACAGGGGAATAGAAGGCTACACCTTC.

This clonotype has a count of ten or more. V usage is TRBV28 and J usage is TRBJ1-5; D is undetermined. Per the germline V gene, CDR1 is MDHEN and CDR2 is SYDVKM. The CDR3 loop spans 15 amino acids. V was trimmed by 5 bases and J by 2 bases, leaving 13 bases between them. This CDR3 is CASSPLRARNQPQHF. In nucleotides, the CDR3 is TGTGCCAGCAGTCCTTTGAGGGCCCGCAATCAGCCCCAGCATTTT.

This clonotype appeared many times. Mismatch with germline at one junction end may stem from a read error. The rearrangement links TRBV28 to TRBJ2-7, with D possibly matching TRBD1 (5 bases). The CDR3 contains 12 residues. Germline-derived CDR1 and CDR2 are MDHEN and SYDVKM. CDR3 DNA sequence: TGCGCCAGCAGCAGGGATTCCTACGAGCAGTACTTC. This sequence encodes CASSRDSYEQYF.

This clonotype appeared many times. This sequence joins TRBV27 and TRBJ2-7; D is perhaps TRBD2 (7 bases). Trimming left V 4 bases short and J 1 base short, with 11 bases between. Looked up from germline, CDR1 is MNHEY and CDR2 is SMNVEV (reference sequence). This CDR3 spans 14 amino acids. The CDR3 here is CASSSRGGSYEQYF. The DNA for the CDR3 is TGTGCCAGCAGTTCTAGGGGGGGTTCCTACGAGCAGTACTTC.

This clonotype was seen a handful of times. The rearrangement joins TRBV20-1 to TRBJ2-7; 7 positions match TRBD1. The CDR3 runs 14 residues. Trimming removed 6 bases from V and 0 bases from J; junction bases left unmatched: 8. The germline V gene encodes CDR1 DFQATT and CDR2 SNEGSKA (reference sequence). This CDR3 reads CSATGTVYSYEQYF. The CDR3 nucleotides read TGCAGTGCAACCGGGACAGTCTACTCCTACGAGCAGTACTTC.